These T cell receptor beta chains were read from a single sample in a study of T cell responses to AZD1222 COVID-19 vaccine. Assay used: immunoSEQ multiplex PCR; TCRdb lists only in-frame clones, some missing. The sample lists 50,000 to 65,000 clones; about 81% were seen once. The sample here was peripheral blood, taken 28 days after the second AZD1222 dose. The receptors were sampled from an adult who received the AZD1222 COVID-19 vaccine. The CDR3 runs from the conserved cysteine through the conserved F or W. Each record gives: J gene, V gene, CDR3 protein.

>TRBJ2-5|TRBV2
CASREREGKTQYF
>TRBJ1-5|TRBV5-4
CASSMQGVSNQPQHF
>TRBJ1-4|TRBV6-2/TRBV6-3
CASSYSSAGDEKLFF
>TRBJ2-7|TRBV7-8
CASSPQPSYEQYF
>TRBJ2-7|TRBV6-5
CASSLVAGGYEQYF
>TRBJ2-3|TRBV6-2/TRBV6-3
CASSPLGTSGRRDTQYF
>TRBJ2-5|TRBV7-9
CASSHPGLGWQPYQETQYF
>TRBJ1-6|TRBV28
CASSYLGGSPLHF
>TRBJ2-1|TRBV7-9
CASSPMATSGGWGQFF
>TRBJ2-7|TRBV5-1
CASSLGTGLSYEQYF
>TRBJ1-1|TRBV2
CASSLRKGYNTEAFF
>TRBJ1-2|TRBV7-6
CASSLGGGGGYTF
>TRBJ2-2|TRBV7-3
CASSFSGTGVSTGELFF
>TRBJ2-2|TRBV11-2
CASSLGRSGGLFF
>TRBJ2-3|TRBV27
CASSSRAGGPTDTQYF
>TRBJ1-1|TRBV19
CASIRPGAPTGGTEAFF
>TRBJ2-3|TRBV7-3
CASSPYTSGRPDTQYF
>TRBJ2-7|TRBV27
CASSLSRGARISEQYF
>TRBJ2-5|TRBV11-2
CASSSPGGVGTQYF
>TRBJ2-7|TRBV6-1
CASSEAGGEYYEQYF
>TRBJ2-4|TRBV28
CASSFSISAKNIQYF
>TRBJ1-2|TRBV19
CASSIPGRGYTF
>TRBJ1-2|TRBV19
CASSPPPRENYGYTF
>TRBJ2-2|TRBV28
CASSLPGLAATGELFF
>TRBJ2-1|TRBV7-9
CASSTTAEQFF
>TRBJ2-7|TRBV6-2/TRBV6-3
CASSYQGLAGTWDEQYF
>TRBJ1-1|TRBV7-2
CASSLGQWSTEAFF
>TRBJ2-1|TRBV2
CASSEGIGNEQFF
>TRBJ2-1|TRBV7-9
CASSLSGNRGSEQFF
>TRBJ1-1|TRBV6-5
CASNRPGTETEAFF
>TRBJ2-1|TRBV3-1/TRBV3-2
CASSPGRGNEQFF
>TRBJ1-1|TRBV5-4
CASSLGGYNTEAFF
>TRBJ1-2|TRBV27
CASSSLAGGDNYGYTF
>TRBJ1-2|TRBV5-4
CASSSTGDYGYTF
>TRBJ2-7|TRBV7-9
CASSSDRGSPSYEQYF
>TRBJ1-4|TRBV7-2
CASSLGSATNEKLFF
>TRBJ1-2|TRBV28
CASRAVRQELNYGYTF
>TRBJ2-7|TRBV7-2
CASSLGAGAASYEQYF
>TRBJ1-3|TRBV19
CASSMRGQSSGNTIYF
>TRBJ2-1|TRBV12-3/TRBV12-4
CASSSSSIDEQFF
>TRBJ2-7|TRBV28
CASRKTWQPGGEQYF
>TRBJ2-3|TRBV4-2
CASSQVQGTSGRDTQYF